This is a list of T cell receptor beta chains from one sample in a study of control samples from healthy donors and cancer patients. Assay: immunoSEQ multiplex PCR; the TCRdb copy retains only in-frame clones and omits some. The sample contains fewer than 95,000 clones, around four fifths of which appear only once. The specimen sequenced was blood. The receptors derive from a man aged 25-40 years in good health. CDR3s include the opening cysteine and the closing phenylalanine or tryptophan. Fields, in order: J gene, D gene, V gene, clone size, CDR3 protein, CDR3 DNA. D genes are given only for firm matches. Clone size is not always given. Where it is, it says once, few, many or a class for expanded clones.

J: TRBJ2-7; D: -; V: TRBV10-3; size: -; CDR3: CAIAGGETSYEQYF; DNA: TGTGCCATCGCGGGCGGAGAGACGTCCTACGAGCAGTACTTC
J: TRBJ2-1; D: TRBD2; V: TRBV5-6; size: -; CDR3: CASSPYVAGDYNEQFF; DNA: TGTGCCAGCAGCCCCTATGTAGCGGGGGACTACAATGAGCAGTTCTTC
J: TRBJ2-2; D: -; V: TRBV2; size: -; CDR3: CASSAAPNTGELFF; DNA: TGTGCCAGCAGTGCGGCCCCGAACACCGGGGAGCTGTTTTTT
J: TRBJ2-7; D: TRBD1; V: TRBV5-1; size: -; CDR3: CASRSTGGIWEQYF; DNA: TGCGCCAGCAGGTCGACAGGGGGCATATGGGAGCAGTACTTC
J: TRBJ1-1; D: TRBD1; V: TRBV10-3; size: -; CDR3: CAISEPGQGAFF; DNA: TGTGCCATCAGTGAGCCCGGACAGGGGGCTTTCTTT
J: TRBJ2-3; D: -; V: TRBV5-6; size: -; CDR3: CASSLPYPTDTQYF; DNA: TGTGCCAGCAGCTTGCCTTACCCCACAGATACGCAGTATTTT
J: TRBJ2-1; D: TRBD2; V: TRBV3-1/TRBV3-2; size: -; CDR3: CASSQGGGGWDEQFF; DNA: TGTGCCAGCAGCCAAGGGGGCGGGGGATGGGATGAGCAGTTCTTC
J: TRBJ2-7; D: TRBD1; V: TRBV5-1; size: -; CDR3: CASSLAPPGQGYEQYF; DNA: TGCGCCAGCAGCTTGGCACCTCCGGGACAGGGATACGAGCAGTACTTC
J: TRBJ1-1; D: -; V: TRBV5-1; size: -; CDR3: CASSLVRGTEAFF; DNA: TGCGCCAGCAGCTTAGTGAGGGGGACTGAAGCTTTCTTT
J: TRBJ2-3; D: -; V: TRBV5-8; size: -; CDR3: CASMYRQGGADTQYF; DNA: TGTGCCAGCATGTATAGACAGGGAGGCGCAGATACGCAGTATTTT
J: TRBJ2-5; D: -; V: TRBV12-3/TRBV12-4; size: -; CDR3: CASSLGEETQYF; DNA: TGTGCCAGCAGTTTGGGAGAAGAGACCCAGTACTTC
J: TRBJ1-4; D: -; V: TRBV6-6; size: once; CDR3: CASSYLPARTNEKLFF; DNA: TGTGCCAGCAGTTACTTACCGGCGAGGACTAATGAAAAACTGTTTTTT
J: TRBJ1-3; D: -; V: TRBV19; size: -; CDR3: CATEGLGSGNTIYF; DNA: TGTGCCACCGAGGGTCTCGGCTCCGGAAACACCATATATTTT
J: TRBJ2-3; D: TRBD1; V: TRBV18; size: -; CDR3: CASSEGATDTQYF; DNA: TGTGCCAGCTCAGAGGGGGCAACAGATACGCAGTATTTT
J: TRBJ2-1; D: TRBD1; V: TRBV18; size: -; CDR3: CASSPGTGGSNEQFF; DNA: TGTGCCAGCTCACCAGGGACAGGGGGGTCAAATGAGCAGTTCTTC
J: TRBJ2-7; D: -; V: TRBV28; size: -; CDR3: CASSPLYEQYF; DNA: TGTGCCAGCAGTCCACTCTACGAGCAGTACTTC
J: TRBJ1-5; D: -; V: TRBV7-8; size: -; CDR3: CANSIRGGDNQPQHF; DNA: TGTGCCAACAGTATTCGGGGGGGGGACAATCAGCCCCAGCATTTT
J: TRBJ2-3; D: -; V: TRBV6-5; size: -; CDR3: CASSRVHSSTDTQYF; DNA: TGTGCCAGCAGTCGGGTTCACTCTAGCACAGATACGCAGTATTTT
J: TRBJ2-1; D: -; V: TRBV30; size: -; CDR3: CAWSSNDEQFF; DNA: TGTGCCTGGAGTTCAAACGATGAGCAGTTCTTC
J: TRBJ1-5; D: -; V: TRBV7-2; size: -; CDR3: CASSLPFGERQAGRQPQHF; DNA: TGTGCCAGCAGCTTACCATTCGGGGAACGACAAGCGGGGCGTCAGCCCCAGCATTTT
J: TRBJ2-7; D: -; V: TRBV5-1; size: -; CDR3: CASSLRQSGVWVYEQYF; DNA: TGCGCCAGCAGCTTGAGGCAATCTGGTGTTTGGGTGTACGAGCAGTACTTC
J: TRBJ2-1; D: -; V: TRBV9; size: -; CDR3: CASSPRDVRSSYNEQFF; DNA: TGTGCCAGCAGCCCCCGGGACGTTCGGAGCTCCTACAATGAGCAGTTCTTC
J: TRBJ2-2; D: TRBD2; V: TRBV28; size: -; CDR3: CASSLYERGRSGELFF; DNA: TGTGCCAGCAGTTTATATGAGCGGGGAAGATCCGGGGAGCTGTTTTTT
J: TRBJ1-2; D: TRBD1; V: TRBV6-5; size: -; CDR3: CATLGQGTGYGYTF; DNA: TGTGCCACTCTAGGACAGGGTACGGGCTATGGCTACACCTTC
J: TRBJ1-1; D: -; V: TRBV2; size: few; CDR3: CASSPEFEAFF; DNA: TGTGCCAGCAGTCCCGAGTTTGAAGCTTTCTTT
J: TRBJ1-2; D: -; V: TRBV12-3/TRBV12-4; size: -; CDR3: CASSRPARDGYTF; DNA: TGTGCCAGCAGCCGTCCGGCCAGGGATGGCTACACCTTC